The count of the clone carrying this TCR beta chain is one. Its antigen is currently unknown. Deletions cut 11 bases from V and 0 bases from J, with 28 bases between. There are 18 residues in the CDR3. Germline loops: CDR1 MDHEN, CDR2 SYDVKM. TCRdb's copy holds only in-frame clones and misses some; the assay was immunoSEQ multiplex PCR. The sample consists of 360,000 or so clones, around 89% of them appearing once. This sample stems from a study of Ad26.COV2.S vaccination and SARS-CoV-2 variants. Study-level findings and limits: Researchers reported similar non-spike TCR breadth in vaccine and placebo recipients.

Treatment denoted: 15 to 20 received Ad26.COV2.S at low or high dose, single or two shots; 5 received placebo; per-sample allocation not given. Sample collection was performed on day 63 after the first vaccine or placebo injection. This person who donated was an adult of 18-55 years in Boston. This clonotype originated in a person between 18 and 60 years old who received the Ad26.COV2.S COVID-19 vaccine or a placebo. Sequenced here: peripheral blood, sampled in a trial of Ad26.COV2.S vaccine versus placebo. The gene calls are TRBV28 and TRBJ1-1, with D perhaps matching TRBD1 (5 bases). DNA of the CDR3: TGTGCCGCCACGGCGGCAGGGCTAGAGTTCTCCATGAACACTGAAGCTTTCTTT. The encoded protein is CAATAAGLEFSMNTEAFF.